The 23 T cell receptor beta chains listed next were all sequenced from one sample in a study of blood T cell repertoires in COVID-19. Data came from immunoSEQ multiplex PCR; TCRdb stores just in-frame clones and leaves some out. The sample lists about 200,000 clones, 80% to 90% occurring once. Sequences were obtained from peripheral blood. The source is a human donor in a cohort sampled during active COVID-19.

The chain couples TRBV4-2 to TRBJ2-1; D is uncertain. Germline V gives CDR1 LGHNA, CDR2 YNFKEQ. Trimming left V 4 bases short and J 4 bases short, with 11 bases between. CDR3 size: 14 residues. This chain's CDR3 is CASSLARIYNEQFF. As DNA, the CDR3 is TGTGCCAGCAGCCTAGCTAGAATATACAATGAGCAGTTCTTC.

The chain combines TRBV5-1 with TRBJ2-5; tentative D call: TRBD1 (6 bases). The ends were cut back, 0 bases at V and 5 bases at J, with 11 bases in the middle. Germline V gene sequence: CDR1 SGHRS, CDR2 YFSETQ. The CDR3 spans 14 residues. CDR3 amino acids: CASSLGTALETQYF. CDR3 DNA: TGCGCCAGCAGCTTGGGGACAGCACTGGAGACCCAGTACTTC.

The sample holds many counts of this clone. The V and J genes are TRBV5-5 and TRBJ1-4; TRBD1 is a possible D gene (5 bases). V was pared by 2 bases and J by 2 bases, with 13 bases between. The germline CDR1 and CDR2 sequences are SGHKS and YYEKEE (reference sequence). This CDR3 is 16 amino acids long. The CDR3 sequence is CASSFLQGLTNEKLFF. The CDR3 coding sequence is TGTGCCAGCAGCTTCCTGCAGGGTCTCACTAATGAAAAACTGTTTTTT. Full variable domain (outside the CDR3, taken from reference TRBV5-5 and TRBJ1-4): DAGVTQSPTHLIKTRGQQVTLRCSPISGHKSVSWYQQVLGQGPQFIFQYYEKEERGRGNFPDRFSARQFPNYSSELNVNALLLGDSALYLCASSFLQGLTNEKLFFGSGTQLSVL.

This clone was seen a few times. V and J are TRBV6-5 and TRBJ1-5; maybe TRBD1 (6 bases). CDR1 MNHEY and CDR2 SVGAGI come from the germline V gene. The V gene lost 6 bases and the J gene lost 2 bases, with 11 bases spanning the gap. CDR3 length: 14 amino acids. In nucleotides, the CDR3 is TGTGCCAGCAGCCTACGACAGGGCAATCAGCCCCAGCATTTT. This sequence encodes CASSLRQGNQPQHF.

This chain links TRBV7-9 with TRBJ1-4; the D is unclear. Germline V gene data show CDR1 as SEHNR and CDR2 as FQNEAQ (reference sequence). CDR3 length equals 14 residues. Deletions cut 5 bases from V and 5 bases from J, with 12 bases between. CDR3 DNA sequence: TGTGCCAGCAGCGCCGGCCGGGTGAATGAAAAACTGTTTTTT. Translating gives CASSAGRVNEKLFF. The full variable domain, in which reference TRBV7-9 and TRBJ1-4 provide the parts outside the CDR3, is DTGVSQNPRHKITKRGQNVTFRCDPISEHNRLYWYRQTLGQGPEFLTYFQNEAQLEKSRLLSDRFSAERPKGSFSTLEIQRTEQGDSAMYLCASSAGRVNEKLFFGSGTQLSVL.

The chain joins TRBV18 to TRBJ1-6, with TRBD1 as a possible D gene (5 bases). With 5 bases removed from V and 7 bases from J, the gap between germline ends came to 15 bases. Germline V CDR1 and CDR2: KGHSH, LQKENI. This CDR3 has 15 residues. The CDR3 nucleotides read TGTGCCAGCTCATCGGACATTCCGAGGAATTCACCCCTCCACTTT. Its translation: CASSSDIPRNSPLHF.

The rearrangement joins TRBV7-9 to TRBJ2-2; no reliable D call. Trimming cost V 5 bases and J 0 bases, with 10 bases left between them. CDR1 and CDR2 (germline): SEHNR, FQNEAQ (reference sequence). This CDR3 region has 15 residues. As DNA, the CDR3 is TGTGCCAGCAGCCGGAGCCTAGCGAACACCGGGGAGCTGTTTTTT. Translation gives CASSRSLANTGELFF.

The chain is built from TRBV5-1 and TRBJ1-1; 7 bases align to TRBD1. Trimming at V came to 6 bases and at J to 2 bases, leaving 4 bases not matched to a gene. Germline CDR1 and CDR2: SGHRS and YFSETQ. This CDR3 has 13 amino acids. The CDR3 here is CASNRQGNTEAFF. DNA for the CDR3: TGCGCCAGCAACAGACAGGGAAACACTGAAGCTTTCTTT.

The CDR3 nucleotides are TGTGCCAGTAGTATCTCGGACAGGGGGCTTCAGCCCCAGCATTTT. Protein product: CASSISDRGLQPQHF. This sequence joins TRBV19 and TRBJ1-5, with TRBD1 matching 11 bases. Trimming took 3 bases from V and 6 from J; bases not matched to a gene: 4. Per germline, CDR1 LNHDA and CDR2 SQIVND (reference sequence). The CDR3 is 15 residues long.

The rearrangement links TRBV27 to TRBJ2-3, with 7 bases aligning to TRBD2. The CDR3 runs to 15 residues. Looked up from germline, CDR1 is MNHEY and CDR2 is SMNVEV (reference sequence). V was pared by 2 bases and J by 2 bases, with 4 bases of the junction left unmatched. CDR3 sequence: CASSLSGEATDTQYF. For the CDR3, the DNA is TGTGCCAGCAGTTTAAGCGGGGAAGCCACAGATACGCAGTATTTT.

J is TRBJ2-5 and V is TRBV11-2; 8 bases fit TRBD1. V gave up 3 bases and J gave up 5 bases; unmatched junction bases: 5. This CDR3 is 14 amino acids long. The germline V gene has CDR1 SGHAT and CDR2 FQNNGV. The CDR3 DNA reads TGTGCCAGCAGCTTTTTTACAGGGGGGGAGACCCAGTACTTC. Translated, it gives CASSFFTGGETQYF.

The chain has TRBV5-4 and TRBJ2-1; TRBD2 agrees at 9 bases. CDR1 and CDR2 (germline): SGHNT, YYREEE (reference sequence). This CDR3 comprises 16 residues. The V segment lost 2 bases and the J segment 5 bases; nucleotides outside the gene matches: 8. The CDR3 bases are TGTGCCAGCAGCTTTGGTGCGCGGGAGGGGGACAATGAGCAGTTCTTC. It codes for CASSFGAREGDNEQFF.

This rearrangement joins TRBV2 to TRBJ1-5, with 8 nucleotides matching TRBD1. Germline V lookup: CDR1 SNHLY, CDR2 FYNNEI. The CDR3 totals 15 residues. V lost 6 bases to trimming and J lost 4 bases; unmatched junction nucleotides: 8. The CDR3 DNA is TGTGCCAGCAGGGGACAGGAAGGCTTTAATCAGCCCCAGCATTTT. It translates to CASRGQEGFNQPQHF.

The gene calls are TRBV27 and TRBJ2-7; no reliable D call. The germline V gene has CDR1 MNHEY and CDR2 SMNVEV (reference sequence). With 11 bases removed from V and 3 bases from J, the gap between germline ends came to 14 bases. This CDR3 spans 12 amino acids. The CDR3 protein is CAVRGRNYEQYF. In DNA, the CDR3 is TGTGCCGTCCGAGGAAGGAACTACGAGCAGTACTTC.

In DNA form, the CDR3 reads TGTGCCAGCAACGTACAGGGGCCGAGCACAGATACGCAGTATTTT. This gives the protein CASNVQGPSTDTQYF. The chain links TRBV2 to TRBJ2-3; TRBD1 matches 7 bases. This CDR3 is built from 15 residues. The ends lost 7 bases at V and 0 bases at J; junction bases unmatched: 7. CDR1 SNHLY and CDR2 FYNNEI come from the germline V gene.

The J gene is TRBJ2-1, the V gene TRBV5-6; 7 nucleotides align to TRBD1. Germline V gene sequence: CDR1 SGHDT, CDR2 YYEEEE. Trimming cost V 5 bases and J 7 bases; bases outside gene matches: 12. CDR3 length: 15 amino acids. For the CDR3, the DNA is TGTGCCAGCAGTACCCGACAGGGTAGAAGAAATGAGCAGTTCTTC. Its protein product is CASSTRQGRRNEQFF. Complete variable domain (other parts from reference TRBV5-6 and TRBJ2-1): DAGVTQSPTHLIKTRGQQVTLRCSPKSGHDTVSWYQQALGQGPQFIFQYYEEEERQRGNFPDRFSGHQFPNYSSELNVNALLLGDSALYLCASSTRQGRRNEQFFGPGTRLTVL.

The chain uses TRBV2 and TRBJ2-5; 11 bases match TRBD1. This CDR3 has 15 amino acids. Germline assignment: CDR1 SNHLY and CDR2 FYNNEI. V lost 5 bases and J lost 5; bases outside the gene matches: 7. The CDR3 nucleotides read TGTGCCAGCAGTTTGAGGACAGGGGGCTTTGAGACCCAGTACTTC. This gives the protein CASSLRTGGFETQYF.

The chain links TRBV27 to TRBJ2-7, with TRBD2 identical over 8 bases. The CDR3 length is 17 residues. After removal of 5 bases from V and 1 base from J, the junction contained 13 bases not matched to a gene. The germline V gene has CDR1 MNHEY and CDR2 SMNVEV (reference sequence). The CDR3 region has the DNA TGTGCCAGCAGTCCCGCTCCCCCGGGAGGGCCTTCCTACGAGCAGTACTTC. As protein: CASSPAPPGGPSYEQYF.

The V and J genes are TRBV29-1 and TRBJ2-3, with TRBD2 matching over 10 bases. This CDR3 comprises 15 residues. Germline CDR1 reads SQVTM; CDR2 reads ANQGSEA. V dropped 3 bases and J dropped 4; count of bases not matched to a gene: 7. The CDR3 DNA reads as TGCAGCGTTGACGTCCCTAGCGGGAGTCCAGATACGCAGTATTTT. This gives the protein CSVDVPSGSPDTQYF.

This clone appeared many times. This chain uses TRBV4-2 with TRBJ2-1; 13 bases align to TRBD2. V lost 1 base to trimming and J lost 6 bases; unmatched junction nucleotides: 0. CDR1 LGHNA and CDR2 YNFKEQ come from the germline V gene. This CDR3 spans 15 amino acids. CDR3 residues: CASSQGTSGSNEQFF. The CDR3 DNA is TGTGCCAGCAGCCAAGGGACTAGCGGGAGCAATGAGCAGTTCTTC.

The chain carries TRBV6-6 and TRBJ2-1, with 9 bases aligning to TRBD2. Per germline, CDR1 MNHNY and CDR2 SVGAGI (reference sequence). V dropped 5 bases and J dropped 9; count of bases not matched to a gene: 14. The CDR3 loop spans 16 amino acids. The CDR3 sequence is CASSRLPTWREGEQFF. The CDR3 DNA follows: TGTGCCAGCAGTAGACTCCCGACGTGGCGGGAGGGTGAGCAGTTCTTC.

CDR3 residues: CASSRLAGVADTDTQYF. The CDR3 DNA is TGTGCCAGCTCAAGACTAGCGGGAGTGGCTGATACAGATACGCAGTATTTT. This chain joins TRBV18 and TRBJ2-3, with 12 bases aligning to TRBD2. Trimming at V came to 5 bases and at J to 3 bases, leaving 9 bases not matched to a gene. CDR3 length: 17 residues. Germline V gene lookup returns CDR1 KGHSH and CDR2 LQKENI.

The CDR3 DNA sequence: TGTGCCAGCAGCCAAGAATTCGCTAGCGGAGCAGATACGCAGTATTTT. Amino acid sequence: CASSQEFASGADTQYF. The chain links TRBV3-1 (or the pseudogene TRBV3-2) to TRBJ2-3, with 7 nucleotides matching TRBD2. Germline V gives CDR1 LGHDT, CDR2 YNNKEL (reference sequence). The V segment lost 0 bases and the J segment 4 bases; nucleotides outside the gene matches: 7. CDR3 length: 16 amino acids.